The sequence of this TCR beta chain was determined in a study of T cell repertoires in cytomegalovirus infection. Background on the study: Both a matching HLA type and CMV infection were indicated by public TCR beta signatures.

As for this clonotype: Its antigen is currently unknown.

TCRdb re-derived calls from the reads in MiXCR, one entry per CDR3 protein. The sample lists about 490,000 distinct CDR3 sequences, more than 15% occurring once. Notes on the study in general: Dominating the ex vivo response were HLA-C-restricted CMV-specific TCR beta clonotypes. Summed frequency of public TCR beta families distinguished CMV carriers with the relevant HLA.

Looked up from germline, CDR1 is LNHNV and CDR2 is YYDKDF (reference sequence). The CDR3 runs 13 residues. Trimming took off 4 bases at V and 0 bases at J, with 4 bases between the two ends. Sample: CD8+ T cells from PBMCs. V is TRBV15 and J is TRBJ1-5; D is unclear. The sequence was collected from a human donor in good health (CMV status not recorded). Some clones in this sample may be carry-over from other donors' samples. CDR3 nucleotide sequence: TGTGCCACCAGCACAGATAGCAATCAGCCCCAGCATTTT. Translated: CATSTDSNQPQHF.